This record covers a single T cell receptor beta chain. Its antigen is undetermined. The PCR contained 60 Vbeta and 13 Jbeta primers. TCRdb keeps only in-frame clones here, not all; method: immunoSEQ multiplex PCR. The data show roughly 180,000 clones, roughly 80% seen once. The entry originates in a study of cytomegalovirus exposure and HLA in healthy donors. Notes on the study in general: Fewer N-insertions than the roughly 600-donor mean were reportedly shown by an Asian-associated ancestry cluster in a later analysis. Using a false discovery rate of 0.05, a later analysis showed that around 16,000 TCR beta sequences were associated with HLA alleles. According to an earlier analysis, most TCR beta V segments yielded productive rearrangements about 90% or about 30% of the time. It was approximately 170 TCR beta chains that were listed as cytomegalovirus-associated.

The CDR3 covers 15 residues. Germline assignment: CDR1 SEHNR and CDR2 FQNEAQ (reference sequence). Trimming removed 1 base from V and 2 bases from J; junction bases left unmatched: 3. The chain employs TRBV7-9 and TRBJ1-2, with 8 bases that match TRBD1. The sequencing input was PBMCs. This TCR was sampled from a young man in good health and CMV-seronegative. The CDR3 DNA sequence: TGTGCCAGCAGCTTAGAGGCAGGGGGCAACTATGGCTACACCTTC. It yields the protein CASSLEAGGNYGYTF.